The 8 T cell receptor beta chains below all came from one sample that was sequenced in a study of blood T cell repertoires in COVID-19. Assay used: immunoSEQ multiplex PCR; TCRdb lists only in-frame clones, some missing. The data hold roughly 190,000 clones, with about 88% observed a single time. The specimen sequenced was peripheral blood. These receptors were collected from a woman aged 40 to 49 who had recovered from COVID-19.

V is TRBV19 and J is TRBJ1-1, with a possible D match to TRBD1 (5 bases). The V and J ends lost 2 bases and 1 base respectively, with 8 bases between them. The CDR3 length is 14 residues. The germline gives CDR1 LNHDA, CDR2 SQIVND (reference sequence). In nucleotides, the CDR3 is TGTGCCAGTAGTATATCTGGGGCGAACACTGAAGCTTTCTTT. Its protein product is CASSISGANTEAFF.

The chain joins TRBV2 to TRBJ1-2; no clear D gene. Germline values: CDR1 SNHLY, CDR2 FYNNEI. The CDR3 extends over 14 amino acids. V was clipped by 6 bases and J by 4 bases, with 15 bases between them. The CDR3 region has the DNA TGTGCCAGCAGCGCCGGACTGAGACCCTATGGCTACACCTTC. Its protein product is CASSAGLRPYGYTF. Together with reference TRBV2 and TRBJ1-2, the CDR3 gives the full variable domain: EPEVTQTPSHQVTQMGQEVILRCVPISNHLYFYWYRQILGQKVEFLVSFYNNEISEKSEIFDDQFSVERPDGSNFTLKIRSTKLEDSAMYFCASSAGLRPYGYTFGSGTRLTVV.

The rearrangement uses TRBV5-1 and TRBJ2-3, with 8 bases aligning to TRBD2. V lost 4 bases and J lost 3; bases outside the gene matches: 4. Germline V lookup: CDR1 SGHRS, CDR2 YFSETQ. The CDR3 spans 14 residues. The CDR3 DNA is TGCGCCAGCAGCGGCGGGACTAGGACAGATACGCAGTATTTT. Translating it yields CASSGGTRTDTQYF.

The CDR3 DNA is TGTGCCAGCAGCCAAGCCACCCCCGGGGCACCCGGGAGAACAGATACGCAGTATTTT. Its protein product is CASSQATPGAPGRTDTQYF. The V call is TRBV14, the J call TRBJ2-3; weak D call: TRBD2 (6 bases). The CDR3 is made up of 19 amino acids. V lost 1 base and J lost 3, with 23 bases in between. Germline V CDR1 and CDR2: SGHDN, FVKESK.

The chain couples TRBV5-1 to TRBJ2-2, with 10 bases that match TRBD2. CDR1 SGHRS and CDR2 YFSETQ come from the germline V gene. J gave up 4 bases and V 0 bases, and 9 bases lay outside the gene matches. The CDR3 runs to 18 residues. CDR3: CASSLGGPGLASTGELFF. DNA of the CDR3: TGCGCCAGCAGCTTGGGGGGCCCGGGACTAGCGTCCACCGGGGAGCTGTTTTTT.

The chain carries TRBV29-1 and TRBJ1-6, with 9 nucleotides matching TRBD1. V was clipped by 5 bases and J by 10 bases; unmatched bases: 6. CDR1 and CDR2 from the germline V gene are SQVTM and ANQGSEA. The CDR3 contains 13 residues. The CDR3 bases are TGCAGCGTTTCGACAGGGGGTGGGTCACCCCTCCACTTT. Its translation is CSVSTGGGSPLHF.

In the case of this clone: This specimen includes other DNA sequences encoding the same CDR3. The rearrangement joins TRBV5-1 to TRBJ2-2, with 9 bases lining up with TRBD2. V trimming: 4 bases; J trimming: 4 bases; junction bases outside the gene matches: 8. The germline gives CDR1 SGHRS, CDR2 YFSETQ. This CDR3 region has 16 residues. This CDR3 reads CASSLLAGEGTGELFF. Written as DNA, the CDR3 is TGCGCCAGCAGCCTACTAGCGGGTGAGGGCACCGGGGAGCTGTTTTTT.

Here the CDR3 DNA reads TGTGCCAGCAGCGACAGGTCTTACACCGGGGAGCTGTTTTTT. Amino acids: CASSDRSYTGELFF. The chain has TRBV9 and TRBJ2-2; TRBD1 might be the D (5 bases). The V gene's germline CDR1 is SGDLS and CDR2 YYNGEE. The CDR3 extends over 14 amino acids. V was clipped by 3 bases and J by 3 bases, with 9 bases between them.